Listed below are T cell receptor beta chains from one sample, sequenced in a study of PD-1 blockade in classical Hodgkin lymphoma. The table came from immunoSEQ multiplex PCR; TCRdb's copy has only in-frame clones and leaves some out. The sample includes some 93,000 clones, roughly nine tenths of them seen just once. This specimen was peripheral blood mononuclear cells (PBMCs), taken before the second cycle of nivolumab. Receptors were obtained from a human donor with classical Hodgkin lymphoma. Each CDR3 is given with its conserved first and last residue. The D gene is left open where the match is weak. Clone size, where shown, is once, few, many, or a class for clones that have expanded.

cdr3_nt: TGTGCCAGCAGTCCCAGACAGGGATTCACCGGGGAGCTGTTTTTT; cdr3_aa: CASSPRQGFTGELFF; d_call: TRBD1; v_call: TRBV6-1; cdr3_length: 15; j_call: TRBJ2-2; clone_size: -
cdr3_nt: TGTGCCAGCAGCCGGGACAGGGTCAATGAGCAGTTCTTC; cdr3_aa: CASSRDRVNEQFF; d_call: TRBD1; v_call: TRBV5-4; cdr3_length: 13; j_call: TRBJ2-1; clone_size: -
cdr3_nt: TGCGCCAGCTCCCGGGACAGCACCTACAATGAGCAGTTCTTC; cdr3_aa: CASSRDSTYNEQFF; d_call: TRBD1; v_call: TRBV5-1; cdr3_length: 14; j_call: TRBJ2-1; clone_size: once
cdr3_nt: TGTGCCACCATGACAGTGCAAGGTGGCTACACCTTC; cdr3_aa: CATMTVQGGYTF; d_call: -; v_call: TRBV28; cdr3_length: 12; j_call: TRBJ1-2; clone_size: -
cdr3_nt: TGTGCCAGCAGCCAAGATCAGCACAGGTTGGGGATGGCAGATACGCAGTATTTT; cdr3_aa: CASSQDQHRLGMADTQYF; d_call: -; v_call: TRBV14; cdr3_length: 18; j_call: TRBJ2-3; clone_size: -
cdr3_nt: TGTGCCAGTAGTGAAATAGGGCGGGGGGGCCGTGAGCAGTTCTTC; cdr3_aa: CASSEIGRGGREQFF; d_call: TRBD2; v_call: TRBV19; cdr3_length: 15; j_call: TRBJ2-1; clone_size: -
cdr3_nt: TGTGCCAGCAGTGAAACAGACGGCGGCTCTGGAAACACCATATATTTT; cdr3_aa: CASSETDGGSGNTIYF; d_call: -; v_call: TRBV6-1; cdr3_length: 16; j_call: TRBJ1-3; clone_size: -
cdr3_nt: TGTGCCAGCAGTCCCTCCCGGACCGGTATTGGAAACACCATATATTTT; cdr3_aa: CASSPSRTGIGNTIYF; d_call: -; v_call: TRBV28; cdr3_length: 16; j_call: TRBJ1-3; clone_size: -
cdr3_nt: TGTGCCAGCACCCCCGGGGGGGCAGAGACCCAGTACTTC; cdr3_aa: CASTPGGAETQYF; d_call: TRBD2; v_call: TRBV6-1; cdr3_length: 13; j_call: TRBJ2-5; clone_size: -
cdr3_nt: TGTGCCAGTAGTACCTCAGGGACAACTAATGAAAAACTGTTTTTT; cdr3_aa: CASSTSGTTNEKLFF; d_call: -; v_call: TRBV19; cdr3_length: 15; j_call: TRBJ1-4; clone_size: -
cdr3_nt: TGTGCCAGCAGCGAGGATTCCCCGAACACCATATATTTT; cdr3_aa: CASSEDSPNTIYF; d_call: -; v_call: TRBV28; cdr3_length: 13; j_call: TRBJ1-3; clone_size: -
cdr3_nt: TGTGCCAGCAGTTTACAGGGGGGAGGTCAGCCCCAGCATTTT; cdr3_aa: CASSLQGGGQPQHF; d_call: TRBD1; v_call: TRBV28; cdr3_length: 14; j_call: TRBJ1-5; clone_size: -
cdr3_nt: TGCGCCAGCAGCTTGGAGTCGGGAGGGCCCTCCGAGCAGTACTTC; cdr3_aa: CASSLESGGPSEQYF; d_call: TRBD2; v_call: TRBV5-1; cdr3_length: 15; j_call: TRBJ2-7; clone_size: -
cdr3_nt: TGTGCCAGCAGTGAAGGGTCAGTCATTCAGTACTTC; cdr3_aa: CASSEGSVIQYF; d_call: -; v_call: TRBV6-1; cdr3_length: 12; j_call: TRBJ2-4; clone_size: -
cdr3_nt: TGTGCCAGCAGCTTAGATAGGGGGCCCTACGAGCAGTACTTC; cdr3_aa: CASSLDRGPYEQYF; d_call: TRBD1; v_call: TRBV11-3; cdr3_length: 14; j_call: TRBJ2-7; clone_size: few
cdr3_nt: TGTGCCAGCTGCGGGGCTGCCTACGAGCAGTACTTC; cdr3_aa: CASCGAAYEQYF; d_call: -; v_call: TRBV2; cdr3_length: 12; j_call: TRBJ2-7; clone_size: -